Listed below are T cell receptor beta chains from one sample, sequenced in a study of human T cells and chemical hapten exposure. TCRdb fed the RACE reads into MiXCR, producing one record per CDR3 protein. The sample records about 70,000 distinct CDR3 sequences, about 6.5% being singletons. The sample was whole blood. The receptors were gathered from a female donor in good health. Some clones in this sample may be carry-over from other donors' samples. Both conserved end residues are part of each CDR3. A D gene is named only where the DNA matches it firmly. Clone size is stated in some rows and not others, as once, few, many or a class when expanded.

d_call: TRBD1
clone_size: NA
j_call: TRBJ2-3
v_call: TRBV2
cdr3_nt: TGTGCCAGCCAGGACAGGGGGGGCACAGATACGCAGTATTTT
cdr3_aa: CASQDRGGTDTQYF

d_call: NA
clone_size: NA
j_call: TRBJ1-5
v_call: TRBV15
cdr3_nt: TGTGCCACCAGCAGAACGCGCATCCGTCAGCCCCAGCATTTT
cdr3_aa: CATSRTRIRQPQHF

d_call: NA
clone_size: NA
j_call: TRBJ2-3
v_call: TRBV27
cdr3_nt: TGTGCCAGCAGTTTGAGCCGGAACACAGATACGCAGTATTTT
cdr3_aa: CASSLSRNTDTQYF

d_call: TRBD1
clone_size: NA
j_call: TRBJ1-1
v_call: TRBV19
cdr3_nt: TGTGCCAGTAGGCAGGGGACAGGGGGAACTGAAGCTTTCTTT
cdr3_aa: CASRQGTGGTEAFF

d_call: NA
clone_size: NA
j_call: TRBJ2-5
v_call: TRBV4-2
cdr3_nt: TGTGCCAGCAGCCGTGGGACTCAAAAAGAGACCCAGTACTTC
cdr3_aa: CASSRGTQKETQYF

d_call: NA
clone_size: NA
j_call: TRBJ1-4
v_call: TRBV2
cdr3_nt: TGTGCCAGCAGTGATTGGACACCGAATGAAAAACTGTTTTTT
cdr3_aa: CASSDWTPNEKLFF

d_call: NA
clone_size: many
j_call: TRBJ2-3
v_call: TRBV13
cdr3_nt: TGTGCCAGCAGCTTAATGGGGAGAGGGAGTCATACGCAGTATTTT
cdr3_aa: CASSLMGRGSHTQYF

d_call: NA
clone_size: few
j_call: TRBJ1-3
v_call: TRBV6-1
cdr3_nt: TGTGCCAGCAGCAAGGAGTCACTTCTTTATCCTGGAAACACCATATATTTT
cdr3_aa: CASSKESLLYPGNTIYF

d_call: NA
clone_size: few
j_call: TRBJ2-7
v_call: TRBV7-2
cdr3_nt: TGTGCCAGCAGCACAAGGGACCCTATATACGAGCAGTACTTC
cdr3_aa: CASSTRDPIYEQYF

d_call: NA
clone_size: many
j_call: TRBJ2-3
v_call: TRBV21-1
cdr3_nt: TGTGCCAGCAGCAAAACCCTGACAAGAAGGAGGAGCACAGATACGCAGTATTTT
cdr3_aa: CASSKTLTRRRSTDTQYF

d_call: TRBD1
clone_size: few
j_call: TRBJ2-6
v_call: TRBV7-2
cdr3_nt: TGTGCCAGCAGCGCGACAGGGGTTCCTGGGGCCAACGTCCTGACTTTC
cdr3_aa: CASSATGVPGANVLTF

d_call: NA
clone_size: many
j_call: TRBJ1-5
v_call: TRBV6-2/TRBV6-3
cdr3_nt: TGTGCCAGCAGTTTTCGACAGAATCAGCCCCAGCATTTT
cdr3_aa: CASSFRQNQPQHF

d_call: NA
clone_size: NA
j_call: TRBJ1-3
v_call: TRBV19
cdr3_nt: TGTGCCAGTGGGACGGGGGCCTCTGGAAACACCATATATTTT
cdr3_aa: CASGTGASGNTIYF

d_call: TRBD1
clone_size: NA
j_call: TRBJ1-5
v_call: TRBV5-6
cdr3_nt: TGTGCCAGCAGCTTCGGGACAGGGGGTCAGCCCCAGCATTTT
cdr3_aa: CASSFGTGGQPQHF

d_call: TRBD1
clone_size: few
j_call: TRBJ2-7
v_call: TRBV5-6
cdr3_nt: TGTGCCAGCAGCCCCAGACAGGGTCCCGAGCAGTACTTC
cdr3_aa: CASSPRQGPEQYF

d_call: NA
clone_size: NA
j_call: TRBJ1-2
v_call: TRBV28
cdr3_nt: TGTGCCAGCAGTTTAGGTGTCAGTTCCTATGGCTACACCTTC
cdr3_aa: CASSLGVSSYGYTF

d_call: NA
clone_size: NA
j_call: TRBJ1-4
v_call: TRBV6-2/TRBV6-3
cdr3_nt: TGTGCCAGCAGTTACAACCCGCAGGGGCGAAAACTGTTTTTT
cdr3_aa: CASSYNPQGRKLFF

d_call: NA
clone_size: many
j_call: TRBJ2-1
v_call: TRBV28
cdr3_nt: TGTGCCGAATCCGATGGGACTTTCACCCACAATGAGCAGTTCTTC
cdr3_aa: CAESDGTFTHNEQFF

d_call: NA
clone_size: many
j_call: TRBJ1-4
v_call: TRBV6-6
cdr3_nt: TGTGCCAGCAGTTCGGGCGAAAAACTGTTTTTT
cdr3_aa: CASSSGEKLFF

d_call: TRBD2
clone_size: few
j_call: TRBJ2-1
v_call: TRBV12-3/TRBV12-4
cdr3_nt: TGTGCCAGCAGCGTCGTACCGGGACTAGCGGGAGAGAGTGAGTTCTTC
cdr3_aa: CASSVVPGLAGESEFF

d_call: NA
clone_size: NA
j_call: TRBJ2-1
v_call: TRBV20-1
cdr3_nt: TGCAGTGCTAGACCAGCGCCCTCCTACAATGAGCAGTTCTTC
cdr3_aa: CSARPAPSYNEQFF

d_call: TRBD2
clone_size: few
j_call: TRBJ2-7
v_call: TRBV5-1
cdr3_nt: TGCGCCAGCAGCTTGGGCGGCCGGGGGGGGATCGCCTACGAGCAGTACTTC
cdr3_aa: CASSLGGRGGIAYEQYF

d_call: TRBD1
clone_size: many
j_call: TRBJ1-5
v_call: TRBV10-3
cdr3_nt: TGTGCCATCAGTGACCCCGGGACAGGTGATTATCAGCCCCAGCATTTT
cdr3_aa: CAISDPGTGDYQPQHF

d_call: NA
clone_size: many
j_call: TRBJ1-1
v_call: TRBV20-1
cdr3_nt: TGCAGTGCTCCCCGGCAGGGGAACACTGAAGCTTTCTTT
cdr3_aa: CSAPRQGNTEAFF

d_call: NA
clone_size: few
j_call: TRBJ1-3
v_call: TRBV7-2
cdr3_nt: TGTGCCAGCAGCTTAAGTGGAGGAAACACCATATATTTT
cdr3_aa: CASSLSGGNTIYF

d_call: NA
clone_size: NA
j_call: TRBJ2-5
v_call: TRBV7-2
cdr3_nt: TGTGCCAGCAGCTTAAGATTAGGGGCGCAGGAGACCCAGTACTTC
cdr3_aa: CASSLRLGAQETQYF